This is a list of T cell receptor beta chains from one sample in a study of T-cell reconstitution after alpha-beta-depleted transplantation in children. TCRdb ran MiXCR on the PCR reads and lists one entry per CDR3 protein. The sample consists of 200,000 to 250,000 distinct CDR3 sequences, roughly 9% of them appearing once. Here the sequenced sample was PBMCs from the stem cell graft donor, taken from the stem cell graft. The receptors originated from a human donor who donated a stem cell graft to a child with acute lymphoblastic leukemia. Both conserved end residues are part of each CDR3. Fields, in order: J gene, clone size, V gene, D gene, CDR3 DNA, CDR3 protein. The D gene is left open where the match is weak. Rows may omit the clone size; those that give it use once, few, many or a size class.

j_gene: TRBJ2-1; abundance: many; v_gene: TRBV5-1; d_gene: -; CDR3nt: TGCGCCAGCAGCGCCGAGGGTGGGCAGTTCTTC; CDR3aa: CASSAEGGQFF
j_gene: TRBJ2-1; abundance: -; v_gene: TRBV5-1; d_gene: -; CDR3nt: TGCGCCAGCAGCTTGTCTTCCTCCGTCAATGAGCAGTTCTTC; CDR3aa: CASSLSSSVNEQFF
j_gene: TRBJ1-4; abundance: many; v_gene: TRBV27; d_gene: TRBD1; CDR3nt: TGTGCCAGCAGTTTATCGGGACAGGGGGTCGGGAATGAAAAACTGTTTTTT; CDR3aa: CASSLSGQGVGNEKLFF
j_gene: TRBJ1-4; abundance: many; v_gene: TRBV20-1; d_gene: -; CDR3nt: TGCAGTGCTAGGCACCCCAGTGAAAAACTGTTTTTT; CDR3aa: CSARHPSEKLFF
j_gene: TRBJ1-5; abundance: -; v_gene: TRBV6-1; d_gene: -; CDR3nt: TGTGCCAGCAGGAACCGGGCCGACAATCAGCCCCAGCATTTT; CDR3aa: CASRNRADNQPQHF
j_gene: TRBJ2-1; abundance: few; v_gene: TRBV2; d_gene: -; CDR3nt: TGTGCCAGCAGTGGAGTAGCAGGGACGCCCCCCTACAATGAGCAGTTCTTC; CDR3aa: CASSGVAGTPPYNEQFF
j_gene: TRBJ2-7; abundance: -; v_gene: TRBV27; d_gene: -; CDR3nt: TGTGCCAGCAGTTGGCAGGGGGGCCCCTACGAGCAGTACTTC; CDR3aa: CASSWQGGPYEQYF
j_gene: TRBJ2-2; abundance: many; v_gene: TRBV20-1; d_gene: TRBD1; CDR3nt: TGCAGTGCTGGGACAGGGGGTACAGCCGGGGAGCTGTTTTTT; CDR3aa: CSAGTGGTAGELFF
j_gene: TRBJ2-1; abundance: many; v_gene: TRBV3-1; d_gene: -; CDR3nt: TGTGCCAGCCAACTTCTTAATGAGCAGTTCTTC; CDR3aa: CASQLLNEQFF
j_gene: TRBJ2-5; abundance: many; v_gene: TRBV3-1; d_gene: TRBD2; CDR3nt: TGTGCCAGCACCATAGCGGGGGGAGAGACCCAGTACTTC; CDR3aa: CASTIAGGETQYF
j_gene: TRBJ1-4; abundance: few; v_gene: TRBV4-1; d_gene: -; CDR3nt: TGCGCCAGCAGCCAAGTTCCTCTGGCGAAAAAACTGTTTTTT; CDR3aa: CASSQVPLAKKLFF
j_gene: TRBJ1-6; abundance: -; v_gene: TRBV12-3/TRBV12-4; d_gene: -; CDR3nt: TGTGCCAGCAGTAGGGAAAGACAGGACCTCCACTTT; CDR3aa: CASSRERQDLHF
j_gene: TRBJ1-1; abundance: many; v_gene: TRBV6-1; d_gene: TRBD1; CDR3nt: TGTGCCAGCAGTAAGGACAGGGGGCGAGACACTGAAGCTTTCTTT; CDR3aa: CASSKDRGRDTEAFF
j_gene: TRBJ2-1; abundance: many; v_gene: TRBV20-1; d_gene: -; CDR3nt: TGCAGTGCTTTGACAGGCAATGAGCAGTTCTTC; CDR3aa: CSALTGNEQFF
j_gene: TRBJ2-2; abundance: -; v_gene: TRBV5-1; d_gene: -; CDR3nt: TGCGCCAGCAGCTTTGTCTTTTCTCCAACGAACACCGGGGAGCTGTTTTTT; CDR3aa: CASSFVFSPTNTGELFF
j_gene: TRBJ2-5; abundance: many; v_gene: TRBV12-3/TRBV12-4; d_gene: -; CDR3nt: TGTGCCAGCAGCCAAACTGGGAGAGGAGCACAGACCCAGTACTTC; CDR3aa: CASSQTGRGAQTQYF
j_gene: TRBJ1-5; abundance: many; v_gene: TRBV10-3; d_gene: -; CDR3nt: TGTGCCATCAGTGAGGGCAGCCACTATAGCAATCAGCCCCAGCATTTT; CDR3aa: CAISEGSHYSNQPQHF
j_gene: TRBJ2-5; abundance: many; v_gene: TRBV9; d_gene: TRBD2; CDR3nt: TGTGCCAGCAGCGTAGGTTGGTCTAGCGGTGATCAAGAGACCCAGTACTTC; CDR3aa: CASSVGWSSGDQETQYF
j_gene: TRBJ2-5; abundance: -; v_gene: TRBV28; d_gene: TRBD1; CDR3nt: TGTGCCAGCAGTTTTGGCCAGGGGGTACGCGAGACCCAGTACTTC; CDR3aa: CASSFGQGVRETQYF
j_gene: TRBJ2-5; abundance: -; v_gene: TRBV5-6; d_gene: -; CDR3nt: TGTGCCAGCAGCTTGGCAGTCAGTAAAGAGACCCAGTACTTC; CDR3aa: CASSLAVSKETQYF
j_gene: TRBJ1-1; abundance: many; v_gene: TRBV5-1; d_gene: -; CDR3nt: TGCGCCAGCTTCGATCGGACTGAAGCTTTCTTT; CDR3aa: CASFDRTEAFF
j_gene: TRBJ1-5; abundance: few; v_gene: TRBV27; d_gene: -; CDR3nt: TGTGCCAGCAGTTCGGCGGACAGTGGGTTGGGAGGTGGCAATCAGCCCCAGCATTTT; CDR3aa: CASSSADSGLGGGNQPQHF
j_gene: TRBJ2-7; abundance: -; v_gene: TRBV20-1; d_gene: TRBD2; CDR3nt: TGCAGTGCTAGACTTCCCGGGACTAGTACCGAGCAGTACTTC; CDR3aa: CSARLPGTSTEQYF
j_gene: TRBJ1-2; abundance: -; v_gene: TRBV7-2; d_gene: -; CDR3nt: TGTGCCAGCAGCGCCAGGGTTTCGAAAGGCTACACCTTC; CDR3aa: CASSARVSKGYTF
j_gene: TRBJ1-5; abundance: -; v_gene: TRBV15; d_gene: -; CDR3nt: TGTGCCACCAGCCCCCGGGAGGACTATAGCAATCAGCCCCAGCATTTT; CDR3aa: CATSPREDYSNQPQHF
j_gene: TRBJ1-1; abundance: few; v_gene: TRBV11-1; d_gene: -; CDR3nt: TGTGCCAGCAGTTCTCCTTCACAGGGAGTGTACATGAACACTGAAGCTTTCTTT; CDR3aa: CASSSPSQGVYMNTEAFF
j_gene: TRBJ2-7; abundance: many; v_gene: TRBV5-1; d_gene: TRBD2; CDR3nt: TGCGCCAGCAGCGCGGGGGACGCAGTGGCCGAGCAGTACTTC; CDR3aa: CASSAGDAVAEQYF
j_gene: TRBJ2-5; abundance: -; v_gene: TRBV7-9; d_gene: -; CDR3nt: TGTGCCAGCACCTTAGGCCAGGGCTTGGAGACCCAGTACTTC; CDR3aa: CASTLGQGLETQYF
j_gene: TRBJ2-7; abundance: many; v_gene: TRBV5-1; d_gene: -; CDR3nt: TGCGCCAGCAGCGTACAACCCGCAGGGTCCCACGAGCAGTACTTC; CDR3aa: CASSVQPAGSHEQYF
j_gene: TRBJ2-4; abundance: few; v_gene: TRBV27; d_gene: -; CDR3nt: TGTGCCAGCAGTTTCGGGGGCGACAGGGACATTCAGTACTTC; CDR3aa: CASSFGGDRDIQYF
j_gene: TRBJ1-5; abundance: -; v_gene: TRBV18; d_gene: TRBD1; CDR3nt: TGTGCCAGCTCCTCGAGACAGGGACTCAATCAGCCCCAGCATTTT; CDR3aa: CASSSRQGLNQPQHF
j_gene: TRBJ2-7; abundance: many; v_gene: TRBV5-1; d_gene: TRBD1; CDR3nt: TGCGCCAGCTCGACAGGGGGCCCTGTGAACGAGCAGTACTTC; CDR3aa: CASSTGGPVNEQYF
j_gene: TRBJ2-1; abundance: few; v_gene: TRBV5-1; d_gene: -; CDR3nt: TGCGCCAGCAGCCCGCGGACCAGAAACAATGAGCAGTTCTTC; CDR3aa: CASSPRTRNNEQFF
j_gene: TRBJ1-1; abundance: many; v_gene: TRBV5-6; d_gene: -; CDR3nt: TGTGCCAGCAACCCACAGGGTCGGTCCACTGAAGCTTTCTTT; CDR3aa: CASNPQGRSTEAFF